These 4 T cell receptor beta chains were all obtained from the same sample, sequenced in a study of read filtering for tumor transcriptome and immune sequencing. From about 400 ng of RNA, a library with molecular barcoded alpha/delta and beta/gamma adaptors was made. TCRdb passed the reads through MiXCR, listing each CDR3 protein once. Of roughly 130,000 distinct CDR3 sequences listed, about an eighth are singletons. Sequencing was carried out using a population of CD138-negative cells sorted from bone marrow. The receptor source for this set is a donor at least 40 years old with multiple myeloma.

This clonotype was recorded many times. The genes are TRBV6-6 and TRBJ2-1; 8 nucleotides line up with TRBD1. This CDR3 spans 12 amino acids. V was pared by 5 bases and J by 9 bases, with 3 bases of the junction left unmatched. CDR1 is MNHNY, CDR2 SVGAGI, per germline (reference sequence). The CDR3 spells CASSATGGEQFF. For the CDR3, the DNA is TGTGCCAGCAGTGCCACAGGGGGTGAGCAGTTCTTC.

This clonotype was counted at least ten times. The rearrangement links TRBV29-1 to TRBJ2-7, with 7 bases lining up with TRBD2. There are 14 residues in the CDR3. Losses at the gene ends were 1 base for V and 4 bases for J; bases not matched to a gene: 7. Germline-derived CDR1 and CDR2 are SQVTM and ANQGSEA. CDR3 nucleotides: TGCAGCGTTGAAGGGGGAGGGCCCTCTTACGAGCAGTACTTC. Amino acids: CSVEGGGPSYEQYF.

This clonotype was seen repeatedly, ten times or more. The J gene is TRBJ2-3, the V gene TRBV6-5, with 8 positions matching TRBD2. Trimming at V came to 6 bases and at J to 8 bases, leaving 10 bases not matched to a gene. The CDR3 runs to 14 residues. Germline CDR1 reads MNHEY; CDR2 reads SVGAGI. CDR3 residues: CASSQTGLGATQYF. The CDR3 DNA reads as TGTGCCAGCAGCCAAACGGGACTAGGCGCTACGCAGTATTTT.

Details on this clonotype: This may stem from a read error, because a much larger clone lies one nucleotide away. The V and J genes are TRBV6-5 and TRBJ1-5; TRBD1 might be the D (6 bases). Looked up from germline, CDR1 is MNHEY and CDR2 is SVGAGI. Trimming shortened V by 4 bases and J by 9 bases, and 16 bases separated the two germline ends. CDR3 size: 14 residues. The CDR3 here is CASSFQGWDRPQHF. The CDR3 DNA sequence: TGTGCCAGCAGTTTTCAGGGGTGGGATCGGCCCCAGCATTTT.